Each of the 9 T cell receptor beta chains below was sequenced from the same sample in a study of shared clonotypes between healthy human individuals. Sequencing used immunoSEQ multiplex PCR; TCRdb keeps in-frame clones, though not all of them. The data hold about 530,000 clones, with about 75% observed a single time. What was sequenced was PBMCs. The receptors originated from a woman in her forties in good health. Some clones in this sample may be carry-over from other donors' samples.

This rearrangement joins TRBV7-3 to TRBJ2-2, with D unresolved. This CDR3 contains 13 residues. Germline V CDR1 and CDR2: SGHTA, FQGTGA. With 5 bases removed from V and 6 bases from J, the gap between germline ends came to 10 bases. The CDR3 reads CASSPPGSGELFF. The CDR3 coding sequence is TGTGCCAGCAGCCCCCCCGGTTCCGGGGAGCTGTTTTTT.

The chain carries TRBV5-1 and TRBJ2-5; 10 nucleotides line up with TRBD2. In germline, CDR1 is SGHRS, CDR2 YFSETQ. V was clipped by 1 base and J by 4 bases; unmatched bases: 10. The CDR3 is 17 residues long. In DNA, the CDR3 is TGCGCCAGCAGCTTGAGCTCCCTAGCGGGAGTCAGAGAGACCCAGTACTTC. Encoded protein: CASSLSSLAGVRETQYF.

This chain uses TRBV19 with TRBJ2-1; D gene ambiguous. V was pared by 5 bases and J by 0 bases, with 14 bases between. In germline, CDR1 is LNHDA, CDR2 SQIVND (reference sequence). The CDR3 extends over 16 amino acids. The CDR3 loop reads CASSLVGLSSYNEQFF. CDR3 nucleotides: TGTGCCAGTAGTTTAGTCGGGCTAAGCTCCTACAATGAGCAGTTCTTC. Together with reference TRBV19 and TRBJ2-1, the CDR3 gives the full variable domain: DGGITQSPKYLFRKEGQNVTLSCEQNLNHDAMYWYRQDPGQGLRLIYYSQIVNDFQKGDIAEGYSVSREKKESFPLTVTSAQKNPTAFYLCASSLVGLSSYNEQFFGPGTRLTVL.

This chain joins TRBV10-3 and TRBJ2-7, with D perhaps being TRBD1 or TRBD2 (5 bases each). There are 12 residues in the CDR3. In germline, CDR1 is ENHRY, CDR2 SYGVKD. V shed 10 bases and J shed 3 bases, with 13 bases lying between them. CDR3 protein: CASAGADYEQYF. The CDR3 DNA reads as TGTGCCAGCGCCGGGGCAGACTACGAGCAGTACTTC.

The chain employs TRBV11-1 and TRBJ2-1; TRBD2 aligns across 8 bases. Losses at the gene ends were 5 bases for V and 6 bases for J; bases not matched to a gene: 9. The germline gives CDR1 SGHAT, CDR2 FQDESV (reference sequence). CDR3 length: 15 residues. CDR3 in DNA: TGTGCCAGCAGCCCGATAGCGGGGCGCTTCAATGAGCAGTTCTTC. It specifies CASSPIAGRFNEQFF. Full variable domain (outside the CDR3, taken from reference TRBV11-1 and TRBJ2-1): EAEVAQSPRYKITEKSQAVAFWCDPISGHATLYWYRQILGQGPELLVQFQDESVVDDSQLPKDRFSAERLKGVDSTLKIQPAELGDSAMYLCASSPIAGRFNEQFFGPGTRLTVL.

Comments on this clone: Other DNA sequences in this specimen translate into the identical CDR3. V gene TRBV9 combines with J gene TRBJ1-3; D is unresolved. This CDR3 is 16 amino acids long. Germline V CDR1 and CDR2: SGDLS, YYNGEE. Trimming shortened V by 0 bases and J by 0 bases, and 10 bases separated the two germline ends. The CDR3 nucleotides are TGTGCCAGCAGCGTAGATGGCAGGAGCTCTGGAAACACCATATATTTT. It yields the protein CASSVDGRSSGNTIYF. The complete variable domain, with remaining parts taken from reference TRBV9 and TRBJ1-3, reads DSGVTQTPKHLITATGQRVTLRCSPRSGDLSVYWYQQSLDQGLQFLIQYYNGEERAKGNILERFSAQQFPDLHSELNLSSLELGDSALYFCASSVDGRSSGNTIYFGEGSWLTVV.

This clone showed up just once. The V and J genes are TRBV30 and TRBJ1-2; 8 bases are shared with TRBD1. The CDR3 length is 14 residues. Germline V gives CDR1 GTSNPN, CDR2 SVGIG (reference sequence). Germline trimming cut 7 bases from V and 3 bases from J; bases unmatched to any gene: 10. The CDR3 DNA reads TGTGCCTCCTCTACCGGGACAGGCGACTATGGCTACACCTTC. It specifies CASSTGTGDYGYTF. Full variable domain (outside the CDR3, taken from reference TRBV30 and TRBJ1-2): SQTIHQWPATLVQPVGSPLSLECTVEGTSNPNLYWYRQAAGRGLQLLFYSVGIGQISSEVPQNLSASRPQDRQFILSSKKLLLSDSGFYLCASSTGTGDYGYTFGSGTRLTVV.

The chain has TRBV6-6 and TRBJ1-3, with 12 bases aligning to TRBD1. Germline V gene sequence: CDR1 MNHNY, CDR2 SVGAGI (reference sequence). This CDR3 comprises 16 residues. With V trimmed by 5 bases and J by 3 bases, 5 bases remained unmatched. CDR3 DNA sequence: TGTGCCAGCAGTCCCGGGACAGGGGGCAGTGGAAACACCATATATTTT. Its protein product is CASSPGTGGSGNTIYF.

The rearrangement joins TRBV30 to TRBJ2-7, with a possible D match to TRBD1 (6 bases). The CDR3 is 12 residues long. The germline gives CDR1 GTSNPN, CDR2 SVGIG (reference sequence). V was shortened by 0 bases and J by 5 bases, with 8 bases between the two germline ends. The CDR3 here is CAWSVHRDEQYF. CDR3 DNA sequence: TGTGCCTGGAGTGTACACAGGGACGAGCAGTACTTC.